The TCR beta chain described here comes from a study of cytomegalovirus exposure and HLA in healthy donors. Overall study findings and caveats: Accurate prediction of HLA-A and HLA-B alleles (for most subjects) was reportedly achieved from TCR beta sequences.

The length of the CDR3 is 12 residues. Germline lookup yields CDR1 SGHNT and CDR2 YYREEE (reference sequence). Deletions cut 2 bases from V and 2 bases from J, with 4 bases between. In regard to this clone: Antigen specificity is unknown.

The PCR contained 60 Vbeta and 13 Jbeta primers. Method: immunoSEQ multiplex PCR; TCRdb's copy keeps in-frame clones and lacks some. Seen here are about 180,000 clones, about 84% observed once, and the top ten hold around 4.9%. The TCR comes from a man aged 18-30 years in good health and CMV-seronegative. V gene TRBV5-4 combines with J gene TRBJ2-5; D remains ambiguous. The sequenced sample consisted of PBMCs. The CDR3: CASSFLQETQYF. The CDR3 DNA sequence: TGTGCCAGCAGCTTCTTACAAGAGACCCAGTACTTC. Supplemented by reference TRBV5-4 and TRBJ2-5, the full variable domain reads ETGVTQSPTHLIKTRGQQVTLRCSSQSGHNTVSWYQQALGQGPQFIFQYYREEENGRGNFPPRFSGLQFPNYSSELNVNALELDDSALYLCASSFLQETQYFGPGTRLLVL.